The TCR beta chain under discussion was sequenced for a study of T cell responses to AZD1222 COVID-19 vaccine. General study points: Donors skewed white British and female; clonal diversity was possibly underestimated.

This CDR3 has 18 residues. Trimming left V 4 bases short and J 1 base short, with 20 bases between. Germline CDR1 and CDR2: MNHNS and SASEGT. On this clone itself: What it binds is not known.

Produced via immunoSEQ multiplex PCR; TCRdb's table is partial and in-frame only. The sample includes about 140,000 clones, 85% to 90% of them seen just once. The source is an adult who received the AZD1222 COVID-19 vaccine. The chain has TRBV6-1 and TRBJ1-5, with D perhaps matching TRBD1 (6 bases). Sequenced material: peripheral blood, taken 28 days after the second AZD1222 dose. The CDR3: CASSGVSGRGASNQPQHF. CDR3 nucleotides: TGTGCCAGCAGTGGGGTTTCCGGACGGGGGGCCAGCAATCAGCCCCAGCATTTT.